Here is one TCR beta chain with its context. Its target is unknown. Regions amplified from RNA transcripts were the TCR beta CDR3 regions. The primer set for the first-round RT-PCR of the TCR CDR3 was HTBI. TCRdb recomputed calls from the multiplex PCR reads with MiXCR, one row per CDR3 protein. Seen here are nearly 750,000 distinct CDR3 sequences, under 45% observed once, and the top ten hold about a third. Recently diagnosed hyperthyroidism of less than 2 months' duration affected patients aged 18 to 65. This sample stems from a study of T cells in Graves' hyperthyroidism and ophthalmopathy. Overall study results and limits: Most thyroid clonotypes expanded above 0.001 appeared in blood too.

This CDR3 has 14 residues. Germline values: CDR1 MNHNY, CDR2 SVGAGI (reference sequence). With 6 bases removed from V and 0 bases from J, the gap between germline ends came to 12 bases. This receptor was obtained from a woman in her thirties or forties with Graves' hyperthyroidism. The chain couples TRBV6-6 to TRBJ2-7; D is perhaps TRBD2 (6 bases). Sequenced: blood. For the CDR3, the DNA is TGTGCCAGCAGGACTAGACTAAGCTCCTACGAGCAGTACTTC. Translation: CASRTRLSSYEQYF.